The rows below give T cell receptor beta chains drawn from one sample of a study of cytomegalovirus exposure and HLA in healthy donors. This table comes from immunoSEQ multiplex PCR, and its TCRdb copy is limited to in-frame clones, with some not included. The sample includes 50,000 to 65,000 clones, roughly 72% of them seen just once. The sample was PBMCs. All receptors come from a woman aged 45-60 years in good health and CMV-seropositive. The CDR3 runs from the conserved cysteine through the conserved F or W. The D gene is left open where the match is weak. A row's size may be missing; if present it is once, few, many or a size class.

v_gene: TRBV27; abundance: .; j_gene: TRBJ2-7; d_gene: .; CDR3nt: TGTGCCAGCAGTTTATCGAGCCTAGCTGGAAGAGGTAGGGCCTACGAGCAGTACTTC; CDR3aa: CASSLSSLAGRGRAYEQYF
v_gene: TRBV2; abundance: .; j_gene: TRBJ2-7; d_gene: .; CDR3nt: TGTGCCAGCAGTGATCAGGGCCGTCTAGGTTCCGAGCAGTACTTC; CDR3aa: CASSDQGRLGSEQYF
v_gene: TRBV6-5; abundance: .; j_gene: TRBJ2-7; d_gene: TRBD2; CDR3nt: TGTGCCAGCAGTTCCCCGGGAGGGTACGAGCAGTACTTC; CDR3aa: CASSSPGGYEQYF
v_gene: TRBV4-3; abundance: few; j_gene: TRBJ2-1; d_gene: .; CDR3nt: TGCGCCAGCAGCCAAGCGGGTCGTGGGAGCTCCTACAATGAGCAGTTCTTC; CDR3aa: CASSQAGRGSSYNEQFF
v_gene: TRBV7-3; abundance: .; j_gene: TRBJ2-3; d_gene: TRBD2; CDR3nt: TGTGCCAGCAGCTTAAAAGCGGGGCCAGGGCATACGCAGTATTTT; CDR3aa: CASSLKAGPGHTQYF
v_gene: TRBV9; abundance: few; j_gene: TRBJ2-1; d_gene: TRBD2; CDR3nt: TGTGCCAGCAGCGAAGGGACTAGTGGGCATGAGCAGTTCTTC; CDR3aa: CASSEGTSGHEQFF
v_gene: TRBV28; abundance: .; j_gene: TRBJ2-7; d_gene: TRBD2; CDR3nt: TGTGCCAGCGGCGTCGGGGGGGCCTCCGGCGAGCAGTACTTC; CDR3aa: CASGVGGASGEQYF
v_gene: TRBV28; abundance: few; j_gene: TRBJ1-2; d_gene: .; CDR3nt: TGTGCCAGCAGTTTTAGAACAGGGTCATTGGGCTACACCTTC; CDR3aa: CASSFRTGSLGYTF
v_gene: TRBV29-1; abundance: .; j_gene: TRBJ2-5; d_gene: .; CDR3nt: TGCAGCGTCGTACTACAGGGCCCCCGGGAGACCCAGTACTTC; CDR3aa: CSVVLQGPRETQYF
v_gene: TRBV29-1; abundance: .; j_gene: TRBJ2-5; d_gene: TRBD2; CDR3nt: TGCAGCGTTCCCTTGCGGCGGGGAGGGGAGACCCAGTACTTC; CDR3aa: CSVPLRRGGETQYF
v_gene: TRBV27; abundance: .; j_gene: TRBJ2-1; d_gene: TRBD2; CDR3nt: TGTGCCAGCAGTCAAACCTCTAGCGGGAGGAATGAGCAGTTCTTC; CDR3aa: CASSQTSSGRNEQFF
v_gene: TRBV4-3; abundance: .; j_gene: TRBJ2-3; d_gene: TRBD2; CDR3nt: TGCGCCAGCAGCCAGGGAGCGGGAACAGATACGCAGTATTTT; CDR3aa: CASSQGAGTDTQYF
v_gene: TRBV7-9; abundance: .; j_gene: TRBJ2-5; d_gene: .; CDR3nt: TGTGCCAGCAGCTTGGTTTTAGCATCTGGAGAGACCCAGTACTTC; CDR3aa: CASSLVLASGETQYF
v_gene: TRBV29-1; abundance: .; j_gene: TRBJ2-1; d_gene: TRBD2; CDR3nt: TGCAGCGTTGAGGGTACTAGCGGAGACAATGAGCAGTTCTTC; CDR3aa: CSVEGTSGDNEQFF
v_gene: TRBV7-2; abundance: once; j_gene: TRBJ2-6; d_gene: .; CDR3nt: TGTGCCAGCAGCTTAGCGACTACTGGGGCCAACGTCCTGACTTTC; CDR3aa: CASSLATTGANVLTF
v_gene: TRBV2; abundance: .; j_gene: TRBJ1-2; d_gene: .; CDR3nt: TGTGCCAGCAGCGCCCGACGAGTGGGGGGGAAGTATGGCTACACCTTC; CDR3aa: CASSARRVGGKYGYTF
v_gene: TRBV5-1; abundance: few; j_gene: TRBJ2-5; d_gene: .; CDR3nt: TGCGCCAGCAGCTACCAGACAGACCAAGAGACCCAGTACTTC; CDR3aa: CASSYQTDQETQYF
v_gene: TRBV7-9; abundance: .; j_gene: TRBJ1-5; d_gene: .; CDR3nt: TGTGCCAGCAGCCCTTTAAATCAGCCCCAGCATTTT; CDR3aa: CASSPLNQPQHF
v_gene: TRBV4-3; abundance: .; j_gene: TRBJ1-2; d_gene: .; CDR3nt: TGCGCCAGCAGCACCCGTCACAGGGCAGTTACGGCCTATGGCTACACCTTC; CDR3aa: CASSTRHRAVTAYGYTF
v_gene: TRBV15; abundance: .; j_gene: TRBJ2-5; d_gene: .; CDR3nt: TGTGCCACCAGCAGGACTGTGGAGACCCAGTACTTC; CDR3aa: CATSRTVETQYF
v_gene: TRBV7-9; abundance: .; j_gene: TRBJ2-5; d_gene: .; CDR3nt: TGTGCCAGCAGCTTTGACAAACCTACGCAGCAGTACTTC; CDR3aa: CASSFDKPTQQYF
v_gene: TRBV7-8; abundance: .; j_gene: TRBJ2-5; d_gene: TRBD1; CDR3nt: TGTGCCAGCAGCTTAGTGAGGGGGCCTCAAGAGACCCAGTACTTC; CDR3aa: CASSLVRGPQETQYF
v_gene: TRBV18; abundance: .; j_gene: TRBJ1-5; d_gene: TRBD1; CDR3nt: TGTGCCAGCTCACCACCCGGGACAGGAACCCAGCCCCAGCATTTT; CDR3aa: CASSPPGTGTQPQHF
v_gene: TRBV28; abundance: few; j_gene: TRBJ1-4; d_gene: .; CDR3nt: TGTGCCAGCAGTCGAGATATAGTTGCAACTAATGAAAAACTGTTTTTT; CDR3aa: CASSRDIVATNEKLFF
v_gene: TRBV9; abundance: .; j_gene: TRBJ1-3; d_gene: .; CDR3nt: TGTGCCAGCAGCGTTGGGGACTACGGAAACACCATATATTTT; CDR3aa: CASSVGDYGNTIYF
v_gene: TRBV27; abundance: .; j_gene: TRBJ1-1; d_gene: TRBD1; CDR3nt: TGTGCCAGCAGTTTTCAGGGGGAACCCACTGAAGCTTTCTTT; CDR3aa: CASSFQGEPTEAFF
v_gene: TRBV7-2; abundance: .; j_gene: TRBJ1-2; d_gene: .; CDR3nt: TGTGCCAGCAGCTTAGACAGGTCTCGTGGCTACACCTTC; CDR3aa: CASSLDRSRGYTF
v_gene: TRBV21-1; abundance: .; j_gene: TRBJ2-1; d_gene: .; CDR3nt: TGTGCCAGCAGCTCCTTAGAACAGGGGGCGCTTGGCGAGCAGTTCTTC; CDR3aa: CASSSLEQGALGEQFF
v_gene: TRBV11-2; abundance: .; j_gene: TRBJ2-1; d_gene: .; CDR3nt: TGTGCCAGCAGCTTAGATCTTCTTGTGGCGGGACAGCTTTACAATGAGCAGTTCTTC; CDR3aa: CASSLDLLVAGQLYNEQFF
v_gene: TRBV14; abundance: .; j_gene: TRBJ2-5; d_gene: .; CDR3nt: TGTGCCAGCAGCCAGGGAGGATGGGGACAAGAGACCCAGTACTTC; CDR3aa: CASSQGGWGQETQYF
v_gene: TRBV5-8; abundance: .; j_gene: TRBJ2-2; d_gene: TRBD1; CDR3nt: TGTGCCAGCAGCGGACAGGGGAGTCTCACCGGGGAGCTGTTTTTT; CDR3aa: CASSGQGSLTGELFF
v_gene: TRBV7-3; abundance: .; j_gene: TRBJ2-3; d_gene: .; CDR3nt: TGTGCCAGCAGCCTACGTCCCACAGATACGCAGTATTTT; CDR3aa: CASSLRPTDTQYF
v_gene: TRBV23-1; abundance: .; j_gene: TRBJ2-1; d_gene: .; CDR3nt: TGCGCCAGCAGTCAAGTGGGCCGACACCATAGCTCCTACAATGAGCAGTTCTTC; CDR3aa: CASSQVGRHHSSYNEQFF
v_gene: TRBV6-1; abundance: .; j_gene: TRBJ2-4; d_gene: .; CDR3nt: TGTGCCAGCAGTTCTAACAGGGCAAACATTCAGTACTTC; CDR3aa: CASSSNRANIQYF
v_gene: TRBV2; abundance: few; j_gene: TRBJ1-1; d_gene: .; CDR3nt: TGTGCCAGCAGTGAAAGGGAGGCTTTCTTT; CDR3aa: CASSEREAFF
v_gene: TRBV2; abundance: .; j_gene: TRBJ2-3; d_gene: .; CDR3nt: TGTGCCAGCAGCGAGGACAGTGTAGATACGCAGTATTTT; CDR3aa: CASSEDSVDTQYF
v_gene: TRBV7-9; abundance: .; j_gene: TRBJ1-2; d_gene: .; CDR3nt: TGTGCCAGCAGCCCCGGCGGGATGGTCGGTTTCTACACCTTC; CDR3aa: CASSPGGMVGFYTF
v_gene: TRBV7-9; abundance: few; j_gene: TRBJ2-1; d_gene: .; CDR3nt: TGTGCCAGCAGCTTTGGCGGGATTCGAGGAAATGAGCAGTTCTTC; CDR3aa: CASSFGGIRGNEQFF
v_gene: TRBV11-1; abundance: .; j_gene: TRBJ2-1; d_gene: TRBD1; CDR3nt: TGTGCCAGCAGCTGGCACCCCGGGACAGGAAACAGGGATGAGCAGTTCTTC; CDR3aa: CASSWHPGTGNRDEQFF
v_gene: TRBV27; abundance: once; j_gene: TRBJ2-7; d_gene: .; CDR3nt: TGTGCCAGCAGTCCCAGGCCGGTTGATGAGTACGAGCAGTACTTC; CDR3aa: CASSPRPVDEYEQYF